The clone carrying this T cell receptor (beta chain) was found many times. This sample was taken from a study of CD8+CD57+ T cells in acquired aplastic anemia. Genomic DNA acted as the template from which TCR beta VDJ combination and CDR3 sequence profiling were carried out. TCRdb itself ran the reads through MiXCR, one entry per CDR3 protein. The sample contains some 190,000 distinct CDR3 sequences, just over 45% of which appear only once. The CDR3 has 16 amino acids. V lost 5 bases and J lost 5; bases outside the gene matches: 12. Germline CDR1 SNHLY, CDR2 FYNNEI. The sample was sorted CD4+, CD8+, or CD8+CD57+ T cells (not recorded which) from PBMCs. This chain links TRBV2 with TRBJ2-7; 10 bases map to TRBD2. The TCR sequence derives from a human donor in good health. CDR3 sequence: CASSITILTSGNEQYF. CDR3 in DNA: TGTGCCAGCAGTATAACAATTCTCACTAGCGGGAACGAGCAGTACTTC.